These 22 T cell receptor beta chains came from one sample sequenced in a study of cytomegalovirus exposure and HLA in healthy donors. The primer mix had 60 Vbeta and 13 Jbeta primers. Only in-frame clones appear in the TCRdb table, and some are missing; sequencing was by immunoSEQ multiplex PCR. The sample consists of 110,000 or so clones, 82% of them appearing once. The specimen sequenced was PBMCs. The receptor source for this set is a young woman in good health and CMV-seronegative.

In this sample, this clone turned up once. The CDR3, as DNA: TGTGCCAGCAGGGGGACAGGGGGCGCGACTGAAGCTTTCTTT. Its translation is CASRGTGGATEAFF. J is TRBJ1-1 and V is TRBV28, with 12 bases aligning to TRBD1. CDR1 and CDR2 (germline): MDHEN, SYDVKM. V gave up 6 bases and J gave up 5 bases; unmatched junction bases: 4. The CDR3 is 14 amino acids.

V and J are TRBV4-2 and TRBJ2-1, with TRBD2 identical over 7 bases. CDR1 and CDR2 (germline): LGHNA, YNFKEQ. CDR3 length: 17 residues. With 3 bases clipped from V and 5 bases from J, the junction kept 13 bases outside the gene matches. The CDR3 bases are TGTGCCAGCAGCCAGATCGTAAGTGGGAGGGCAGACAATGAGCAGTTCTTC. This encodes CASSQIVSGRADNEQFF.

In DNA form, the CDR3 reads TGTGCCACCAGCAGAGATATGGGGGGTAATGAAAAACTGTTTTTT. This codes for CATSRDMGGNEKLFF. The V gene is TRBV15, the J gene TRBJ1-4; possibly TRBD1 for D (5 bases). This CDR3 region has 15 residues. Germline assignment: CDR1 LNHNV and CDR2 YYDKDF (reference sequence). The ends were cut back, 0 bases at V and 4 bases at J, with 9 bases in the middle.

The genes are TRBV19 and TRBJ1-1; D is unclear. V lost 6 bases and J lost 1, with 9 bases in between. The CDR3 runs 13 residues. Germline CDR1 LNHDA, CDR2 SQIVND (reference sequence). In DNA form, the CDR3 reads TGTGCCAGTAGCTGGGAGTGGAACACTGAAGCTTTCTTT. This translates into CASSWEWNTEAFF.

This clone was detected only once. The CDR3 spells CASSVTGGSGYTF. Here the CDR3 DNA reads TGTGCCAGCAGCGTAACAGGGGGATCTGGCTACACCTTC. This chain connects TRBV9 to TRBJ1-2, with TRBD1 matching over 8 bases. After removal of 1 base from V and 7 bases from J, the junction contained 3 bases not matched to a gene. Germline V CDR1 and CDR2: SGDLS, YYNGEE. This CDR3 has 13 amino acids.

Regarding this clone: This CDR3 is also generated by other DNA sequences in the sample. The rearrangement uses TRBV5-1 and TRBJ1-3; D ambiguous. The CDR3 has 14 residues. Germline V gene sequence: CDR1 SGHRS, CDR2 YFSETQ. V lost 0 bases and J lost 0, with 4 bases in between. Here the CDR3 DNA reads TGCGCCAGCAGCTTGGACATCTCTGGAAACACCATATATTTT. It specifies CASSLDISGNTIYF.

The chain links TRBV11-2 to TRBJ1-4; TRBD1 aligns across 8 bases. CDR3 length equals 16 residues. Germline CDR1 and CDR2: SGHAT and FQNNGV. Germline trimming cut 5 bases from V and 4 bases from J; bases unmatched to any gene: 9. CDR3 nucleotide sequence: TGTGCCAGCAGCCAAACAGGGGGACAGAATAATGAAAAACTGTTTTTT. Residues: CASSQTGGQNNEKLFF.

This clone has just one count. This CDR3 reads CASIKAEVNTEAFF. CDR3 nucleotide sequence: TGTGCCAGCATCAAAGCTGAGGTGAACACTGAAGCTTTCTTT. This chain uses TRBV7-9 with TRBJ1-1; D not certain. The germline V gene has CDR1 SEHNR and CDR2 FQNEAQ (reference sequence). V lost 7 bases to trimming and J lost 0 bases, with 12 bases between them. The CDR3 covers 14 residues. Filled out from reference TRBV7-9 and TRBJ1-1, the complete variable domain reads DTGVSQNPRHKITKRGQNVTFRCDPISEHNRLYWYRQTLGQGPEFLTYFQNEAQLEKSRLLSDRFSAERPKGSFSTLEIQRTEQGDSAMYLCASIKAEVNTEAFFGQGTRLTVV.

V is TRBV4-1 and J is TRBJ2-2, with a tentative D call TRBD2 (5 bases). There are 13 residues in the CDR3. Trimming took off 3 bases at V and 8 bases at J, with 10 bases between the two ends. Germline CDR1 is MGHRA and CDR2 is YSYEKL. The CDR3, as DNA: TGCGCCAGCAGCCAGGTGCCGGGGGGGGAGCTGTTTTTT. It encodes CASSQVPGGELFF.

This rearrangement joins TRBV28 to TRBJ2-1; D gene unclear. This CDR3 has 11 residues. Germline V gene lookup returns CDR1 MDHEN and CDR2 SYDVKM. Trimming removed 5 bases at V and 4 bases at J, with 3 bases between. CDR3 loop: CASSPYNEQFF. The CDR3 region has the DNA TGTGCCAGCAGTCCTTACAATGAGCAGTTCTTC.

A few counts support this clone. The chain couples TRBV6-1 to TRBJ1-5; TRBD1 matches 8 bases. CDR1 is MNHNS and CDR2 is SASEGT in the germline V gene. The J segment lost 0 bases and the V segment lost 3 bases, leaving 7 bases of the junction unmatched. There are 17 residues in the CDR3. CDR3 region: CASSETGAVNSNQPQHF. DNA of the CDR3: TGTGCCAGCAGTGAGACAGGGGCCGTTAATAGCAATCAGCCCCAGCATTTT.

V and J are TRBV29-1 and TRBJ2-2, with 11 bases that match TRBD1. CDR3 length: 16 residues. Germline V gene data show CDR1 as SQVTM and CDR2 as ANQGSEA. The trim removed 3 bases at V and 5 bases at J, leaving 8 bases unmatched. The CDR3 DNA is TGCAGCGTTGAGGGACAGGGGGTAGGAGGGACCGGGGAGCTGTTTTTT. Translation: CSVEGQGVGGTGELFF.

Only one count was recorded for this clone. The rearrangement links TRBV11-2 to TRBJ2-1, with TRBD1 matching 7 bases. Germline V gene data show CDR1 as SGHAT and CDR2 as FQNNGV. The V gene end was trimmed by 5 bases and the J gene end by 7 bases; junction bases not matched to a gene: 8. This CDR3 is 14 amino acids long. CDR3 nucleotides: TGTGCCAGCAGCCCGACAGGGCATGAGAATGAGCAGTTCTTC. The encoded protein is CASSPTGHENEQFF.

This clone has just one count. The chain employs TRBV5-1 and TRBJ1-1; the match to TRBD1 covers 8 bases. CDR1 and CDR2 (germline): SGHRS, YFSETQ. The V segment lost 2 bases and the J segment 1 base; nucleotides outside the gene matches: 4. CDR3 size: 15 residues. Written as DNA, the CDR3 is TGCGCCAGCAGCTTAGGGACAGGACCGAACACTGAAGCTTTCTTT. As protein: CASSLGTGPNTEAFF.

This clone was counted only a few times. This chain joins TRBV5-1 and TRBJ2-1; 13 nucleotides align to TRBD2. V was clipped by 3 bases and J by 2 bases; unmatched bases: 5. In germline, CDR1 is SGHRS, CDR2 YFSETQ. CDR3 length: 17 amino acids. This CDR3 is CASSSPGTSGTYNEQFF. CDR3 in DNA: TGCGCCAGCAGCTCACCCGGGACTAGCGGGACCTACAATGAGCAGTTCTTC.

This clone was seen a handful of times. This rearrangement joins TRBV12-5 to TRBJ2-1, with D hard to call. CDR1 LGHNT and CDR2 FRNRAP come from the germline V gene. This CDR3 is built from 20 residues. With 6 bases removed from V and 7 bases from J, the gap between germline ends came to 34 bases. CDR3 DNA sequence: TGTGCTAGTGGCGAAATTCTTCTACTCTCCGTAGATCTGCCGAGGAATGAGCAGTTCTTC. Translation: CASGEILLLSVDLPRNEQFF.

V usage is TRBV19 and J usage is TRBJ1-2; 7 nucleotides match TRBD1. The CDR3 is 14 residues long. The germline V gene encodes CDR1 LNHDA and CDR2 SQIVND (reference sequence). V was clipped by 4 bases and J by 1 base; unmatched bases: 3. CDR3 protein: CASSTTGDNYGYTF. The DNA for the CDR3 is TGTGCCAGTAGTACTACAGGGGATAACTATGGCTACACCTTC.

V gene TRBV7-2 combines with J gene TRBJ2-3, with D maybe TRBD2 (5 bases). CDR3 length equals 13 residues. The V gene lost 6 bases and the J gene lost 2 bases, with 9 bases spanning the gap. CDR1 and CDR2 (germline): SGHTA, FQGNSA. The CDR3 is CASSLDYTDTQYF. CDR3 nucleotide sequence: TGTGCCAGCAGTCTCGACTACACAGATACGCAGTATTTT.

The V and J genes are TRBV15 and TRBJ1-1, with D hard to call. The V end lost 1 base, the J end lost 9 bases, and 12 bases lay between the germline ends. The CDR3 runs to 13 residues. CDR1 LNHNV and CDR2 YYDKDF come from the germline V gene (reference sequence). CDR3 DNA sequence: TGTGCCACCAGCAGAGGGAAGGAGGCAAAAGCTTTCTTT. Its translation: CATSRGKEAKAFF.

V and J are TRBV5-5 and TRBJ2-3; 11 bases map to TRBD2. CDR1 and CDR2 (germline): SGHKS, YYEKEE (reference sequence). The length of the CDR3 is 15 residues. V shed 4 bases, J shed 2 bases, and the junction held 3 bases outside the gene matches. CDR3 amino acids: CASSHSGRDTDTQYF. For the CDR3, the DNA is TGTGCCAGCAGCCATAGCGGGAGGGACACAGATACGCAGTATTTT.

CDR3 bases: TGTGCCTGGAGTACGGCAGGGGGCGGTCAGCCCCAGCATTTT. Protein: CAWSTAGGGQPQHF. This rearrangement joins TRBV30 to TRBJ1-5; 8 nucleotides agree with TRBD1. Trimming at V came to 2 bases and at J to 6 bases, leaving 6 bases not matched to a gene. Germline lookup yields CDR1 GTSNPN and CDR2 SVGIG (reference sequence). The CDR3 covers 14 residues.

CDR3 amino acids: CASSLDYSNQPQHF. CDR3 DNA: TGTGCCAGCTCACTCGACTATAGCAATCAGCCCCAGCATTTT. The chain couples TRBV18 to TRBJ1-5; D call uncertain. The CDR3 totals 14 residues. Trimming stripped 4 bases from V and 0 bases from J, with 7 bases between. Germline-derived CDR1 and CDR2 are KGHSH and LQKENI.